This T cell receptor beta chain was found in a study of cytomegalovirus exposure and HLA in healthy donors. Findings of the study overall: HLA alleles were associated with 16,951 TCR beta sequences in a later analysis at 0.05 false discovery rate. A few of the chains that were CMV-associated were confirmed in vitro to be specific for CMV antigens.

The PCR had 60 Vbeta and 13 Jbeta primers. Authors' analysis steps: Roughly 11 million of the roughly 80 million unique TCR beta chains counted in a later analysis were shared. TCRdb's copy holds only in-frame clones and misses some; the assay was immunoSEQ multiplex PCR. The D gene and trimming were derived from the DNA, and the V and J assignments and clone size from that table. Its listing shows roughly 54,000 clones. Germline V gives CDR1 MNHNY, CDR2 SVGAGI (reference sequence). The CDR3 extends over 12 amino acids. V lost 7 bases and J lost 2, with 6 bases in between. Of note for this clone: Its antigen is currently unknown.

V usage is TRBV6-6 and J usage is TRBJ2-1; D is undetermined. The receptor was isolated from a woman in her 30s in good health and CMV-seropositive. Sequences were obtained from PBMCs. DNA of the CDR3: TGTGCCAGCACCGACACCTACAATGAGCAGTTCTTC. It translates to CASTDTYNEQFF.